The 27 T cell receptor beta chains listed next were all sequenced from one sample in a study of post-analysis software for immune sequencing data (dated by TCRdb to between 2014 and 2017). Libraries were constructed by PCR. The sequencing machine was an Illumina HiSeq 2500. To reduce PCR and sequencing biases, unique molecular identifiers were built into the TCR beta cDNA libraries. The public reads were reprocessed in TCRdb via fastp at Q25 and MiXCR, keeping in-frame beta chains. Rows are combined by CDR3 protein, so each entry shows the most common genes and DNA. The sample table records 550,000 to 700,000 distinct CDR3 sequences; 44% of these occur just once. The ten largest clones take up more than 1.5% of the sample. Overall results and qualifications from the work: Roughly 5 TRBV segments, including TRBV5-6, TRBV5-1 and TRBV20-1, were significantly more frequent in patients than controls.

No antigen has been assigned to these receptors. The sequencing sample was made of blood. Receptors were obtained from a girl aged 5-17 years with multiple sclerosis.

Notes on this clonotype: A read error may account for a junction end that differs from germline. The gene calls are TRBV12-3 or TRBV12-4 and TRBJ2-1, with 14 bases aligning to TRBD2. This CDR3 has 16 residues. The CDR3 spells CASTLGLAGVVDEQFF. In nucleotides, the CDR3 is TGTGCCAGCACCTTGGGACTAGCGGGAGTAGTCGATGAACAGTTCTTC.

The CDR3 DNA sequence: TGCGCCAGCAGCTTTGGCAGCGGGGCCTTAACAGATACGCAGTATTTT. Its protein is CASSFGSGALTDTQYF. V and J are TRBV5-1 and TRBJ2-3; 7 bases agree with TRBD2. The germline CDR1 and CDR2 sequences are SGHRS and YFSETQ. This CDR3 has 16 residues. The V gene end was trimmed by 2 bases and the J gene end by 3 bases; junction bases not matched to a gene: 9.

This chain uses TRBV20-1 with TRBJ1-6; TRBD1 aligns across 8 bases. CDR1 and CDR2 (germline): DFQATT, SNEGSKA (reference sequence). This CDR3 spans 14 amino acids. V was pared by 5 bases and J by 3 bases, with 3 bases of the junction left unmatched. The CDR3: CSAETGDYNSPLHF. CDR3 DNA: TGCAGTGCTGAGACAGGGGACTATAATTCACCCCTCCACTTT.

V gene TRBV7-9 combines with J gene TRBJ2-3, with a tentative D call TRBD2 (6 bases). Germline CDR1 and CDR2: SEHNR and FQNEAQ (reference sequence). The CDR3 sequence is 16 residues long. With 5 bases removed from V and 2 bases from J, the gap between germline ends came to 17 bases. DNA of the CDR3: TGTGCCAGCAGCCCTAGCGACAAGGGCTACACAGATACGCAGTATTTT. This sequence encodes CASSPSDKGYTDTQYF. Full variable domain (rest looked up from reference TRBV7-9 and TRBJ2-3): DTGVSQNPRHKITKRGQNVTFRCDPISEHNRLYWYRQTLGQGPEFLTYFQNEAQLEKSRLLSDRFSAERPKGSFSTLEIQRTEQGDSAMYLCASSPSDKGYTDTQYFGPGTRLTVL.

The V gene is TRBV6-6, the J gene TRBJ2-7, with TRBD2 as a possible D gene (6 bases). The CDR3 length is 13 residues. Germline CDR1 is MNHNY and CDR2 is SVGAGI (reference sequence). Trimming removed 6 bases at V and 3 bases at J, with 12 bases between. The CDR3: CASSSGLFYEQYF. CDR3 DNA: TGTGCCAGCAGCTCGGGACTCTTCTACGAGCAGTACTTC.

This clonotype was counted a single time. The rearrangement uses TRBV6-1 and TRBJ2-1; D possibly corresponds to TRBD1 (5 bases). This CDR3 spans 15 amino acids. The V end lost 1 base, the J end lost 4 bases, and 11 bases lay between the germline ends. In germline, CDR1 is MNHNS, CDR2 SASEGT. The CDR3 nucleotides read TGTGCCAGCAGTGAAGGCTGGGGCGGTTACAATGAGCAGTTCTTC. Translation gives CASSEGWGGYNEQFF.

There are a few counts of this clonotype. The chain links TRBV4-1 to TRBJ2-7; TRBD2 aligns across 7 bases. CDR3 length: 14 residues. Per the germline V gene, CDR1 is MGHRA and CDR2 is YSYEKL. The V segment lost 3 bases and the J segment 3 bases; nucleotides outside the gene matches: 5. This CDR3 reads CASSHIGRDYEQYF. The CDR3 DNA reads TGCGCCAGCAGCCATATTGGGAGGGACTACGAGCAGTACTTC.

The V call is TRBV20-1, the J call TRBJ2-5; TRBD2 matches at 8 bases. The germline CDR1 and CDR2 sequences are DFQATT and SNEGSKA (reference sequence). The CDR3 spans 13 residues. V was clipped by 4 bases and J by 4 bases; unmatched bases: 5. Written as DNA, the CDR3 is TGCAGTGCTACGGGACTAGTACGAGAGACCCAGTACTTC. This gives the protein CSATGLVRETQYF.

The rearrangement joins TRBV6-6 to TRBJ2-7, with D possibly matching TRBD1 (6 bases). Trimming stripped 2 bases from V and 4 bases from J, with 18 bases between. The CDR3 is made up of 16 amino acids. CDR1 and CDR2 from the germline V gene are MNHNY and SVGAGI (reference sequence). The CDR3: CASSYPFGGMSYEQYF. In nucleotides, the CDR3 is TGTGCCAGCAGTTACCCGTTTGGGGGCATGTCGTACGAGCAGTACTTC.

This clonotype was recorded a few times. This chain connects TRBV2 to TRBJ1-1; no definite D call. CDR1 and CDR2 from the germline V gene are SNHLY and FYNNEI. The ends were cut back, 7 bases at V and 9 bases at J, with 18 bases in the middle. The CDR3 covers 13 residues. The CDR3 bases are TGTGCCAGCACCAACTTGCAGCCCGACCAAGCTTTCTTT. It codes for CASTNLQPDQAFF.

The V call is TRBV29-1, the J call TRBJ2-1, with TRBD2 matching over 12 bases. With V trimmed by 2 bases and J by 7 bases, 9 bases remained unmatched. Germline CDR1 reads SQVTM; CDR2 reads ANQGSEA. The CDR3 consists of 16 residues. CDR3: CSVEPRTSGIGNEQFF. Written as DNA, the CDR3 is TGCAGCGTTGAACCGAGGACTAGCGGGATAGGTAATGAGCAGTTCTTC.

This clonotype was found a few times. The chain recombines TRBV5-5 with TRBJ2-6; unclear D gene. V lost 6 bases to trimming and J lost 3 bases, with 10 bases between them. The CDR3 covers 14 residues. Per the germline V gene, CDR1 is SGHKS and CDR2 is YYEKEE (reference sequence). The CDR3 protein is CASIEMGGANVLTF. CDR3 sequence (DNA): TGTGCCAGCATCGAAATGGGTGGGGCCAACGTCCTGACTTTC.

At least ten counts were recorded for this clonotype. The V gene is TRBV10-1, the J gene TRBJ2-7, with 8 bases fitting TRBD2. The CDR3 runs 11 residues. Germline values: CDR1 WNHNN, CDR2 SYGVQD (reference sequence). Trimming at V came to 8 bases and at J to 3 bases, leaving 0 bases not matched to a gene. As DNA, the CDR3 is TGCGCCAGCGGGACTAGCTACGAGCAGTACTTC. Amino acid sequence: CASGTSYEQYF.

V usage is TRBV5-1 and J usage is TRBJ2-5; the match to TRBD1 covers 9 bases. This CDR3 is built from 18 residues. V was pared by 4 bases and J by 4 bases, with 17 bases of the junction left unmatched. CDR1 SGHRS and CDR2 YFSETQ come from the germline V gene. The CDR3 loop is CASSPWGQGLGVGETQYF. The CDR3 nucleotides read TGCGCCAGCAGCCCTTGGGGACAGGGTTTGGGTGTCGGAGAGACCCAGTACTTC. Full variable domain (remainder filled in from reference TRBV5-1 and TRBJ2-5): KAGVTQTPRYLIKTRGQQVTLSCSPISGHRSVSWYQQTPGQGLQFLFEYFSETQRNKGNFPGRFSGRQFSNSRSEMNVSTLELGDSALYLCASSPWGQGLGVGETQYFGPGTRLLVL.

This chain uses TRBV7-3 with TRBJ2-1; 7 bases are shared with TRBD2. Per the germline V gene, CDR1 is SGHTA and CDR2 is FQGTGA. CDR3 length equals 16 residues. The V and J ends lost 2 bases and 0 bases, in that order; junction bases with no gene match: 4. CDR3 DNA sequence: TGTGCCAGCAGCTTAGTAGCGGGTGCCTCCTACAATGAGCAGTTCTTC. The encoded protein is CASSLVAGASYNEQFF.

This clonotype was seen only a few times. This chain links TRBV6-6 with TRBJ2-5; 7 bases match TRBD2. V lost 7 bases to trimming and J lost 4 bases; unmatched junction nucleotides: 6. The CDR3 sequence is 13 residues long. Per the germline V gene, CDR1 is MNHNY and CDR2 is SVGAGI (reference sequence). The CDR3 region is CASTPPGGETQYF. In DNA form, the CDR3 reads TGTGCCAGCACTCCCCCGGGGGGAGAGACCCAGTACTTC.

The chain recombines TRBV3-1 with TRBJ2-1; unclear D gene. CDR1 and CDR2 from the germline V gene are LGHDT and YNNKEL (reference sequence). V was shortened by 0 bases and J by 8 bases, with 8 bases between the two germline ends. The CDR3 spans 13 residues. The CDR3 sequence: CASSQEYLDEQFF. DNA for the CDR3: TGTGCCAGCAGCCAAGAATATTTGGATGAGCAGTTCTTC.

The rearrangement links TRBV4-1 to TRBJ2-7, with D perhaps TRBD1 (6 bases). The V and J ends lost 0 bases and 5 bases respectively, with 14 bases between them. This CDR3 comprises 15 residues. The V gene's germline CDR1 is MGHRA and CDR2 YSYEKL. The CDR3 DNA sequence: TGCGCCAGCAGCCAAGACTGGCAGGGGCAGGACGAGCAGTACTTC. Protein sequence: CASSQDWQGQDEQYF.

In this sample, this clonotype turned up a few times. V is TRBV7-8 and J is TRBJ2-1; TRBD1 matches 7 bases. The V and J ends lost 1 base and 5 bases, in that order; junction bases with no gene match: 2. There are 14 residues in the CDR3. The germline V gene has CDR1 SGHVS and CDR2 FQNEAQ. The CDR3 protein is CASSLGQGNNEQFF. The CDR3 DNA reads TGTGCCAGCAGCTTAGGACAGGGAAACAATGAGCAGTTCTTC. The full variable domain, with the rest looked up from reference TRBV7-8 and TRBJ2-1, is GAGVSQSPRYKVAKRGQDVALRCDPISGHVSLFWYQQALGQGPEFLTYFQNEAQLDKSGLPSDRFFAERPEGSVSTLKIQRTQQEDSAVYLCASSLGQGNNEQFFGPGTRLTVL.

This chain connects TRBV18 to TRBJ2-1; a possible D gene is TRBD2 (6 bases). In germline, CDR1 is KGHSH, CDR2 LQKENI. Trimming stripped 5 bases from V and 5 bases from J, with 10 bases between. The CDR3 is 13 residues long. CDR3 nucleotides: TGTGCCAGCTCAGCGGGACGGAACAATGAGCAGTTCTTC. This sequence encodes CASSAGRNNEQFF.

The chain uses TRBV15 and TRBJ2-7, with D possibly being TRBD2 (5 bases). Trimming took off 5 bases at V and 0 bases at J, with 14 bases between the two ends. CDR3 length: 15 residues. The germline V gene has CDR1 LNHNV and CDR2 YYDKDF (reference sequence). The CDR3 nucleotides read TGTGCCACCAGCGGGGAGCGCACAAGCTCCTACGAGCAGTACTTC. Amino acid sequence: CATSGERTSSYEQYF. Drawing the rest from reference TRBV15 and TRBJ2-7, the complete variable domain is DAMVIQNPRYQVTQFGKPVTLSCSQTLNHNVMYWYQQKSSQAPKLLFHYYDKDFNNEADTPDNFQSRRPNTSFCFLDIRSPGLGDTAMYLCATSGERTSSYEQYFGPGTRLTVT.

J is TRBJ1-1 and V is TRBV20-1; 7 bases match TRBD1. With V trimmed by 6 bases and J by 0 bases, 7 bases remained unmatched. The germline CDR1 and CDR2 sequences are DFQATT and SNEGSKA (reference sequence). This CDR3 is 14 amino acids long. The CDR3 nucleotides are TGCAGTGCCGATGGGGGGACAGTGAACACTGAAGCTTTCTTT. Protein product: CSADGGTVNTEAFF.

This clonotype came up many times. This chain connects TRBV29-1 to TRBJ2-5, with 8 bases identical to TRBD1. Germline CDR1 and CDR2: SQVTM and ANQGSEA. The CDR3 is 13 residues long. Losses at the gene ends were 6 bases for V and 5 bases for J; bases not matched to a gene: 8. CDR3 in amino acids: CSVDRVGKETQYF. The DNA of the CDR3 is TGCAGCGTGGACAGGGTGGGGAAGGAGACCCAGTACTTC.

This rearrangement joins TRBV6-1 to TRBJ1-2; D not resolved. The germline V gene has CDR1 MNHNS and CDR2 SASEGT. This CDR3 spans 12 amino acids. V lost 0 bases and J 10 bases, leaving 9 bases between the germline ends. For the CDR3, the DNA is TGTGCCAGCAGTGAAGCGGTCCTATCCTACACCTTC. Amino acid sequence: CASSEAVLSYTF.

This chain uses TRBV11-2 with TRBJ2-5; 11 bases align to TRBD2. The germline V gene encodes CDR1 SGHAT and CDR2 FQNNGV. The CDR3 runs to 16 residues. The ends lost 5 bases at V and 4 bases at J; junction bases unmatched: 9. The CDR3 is CASSPIAGGRGETQYF. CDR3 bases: TGTGCCAGCAGCCCCATAGCGGGGGGGCGAGGAGAGACCCAGTACTTC.

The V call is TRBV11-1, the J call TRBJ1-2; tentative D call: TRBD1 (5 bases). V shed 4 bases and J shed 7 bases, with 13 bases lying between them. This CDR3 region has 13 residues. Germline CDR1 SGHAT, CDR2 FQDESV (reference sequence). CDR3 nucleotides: TGTGCCAGCAGCTACCCGGCCGGGGGTGGCTACACCTTC. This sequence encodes CASSYPAGGGYTF. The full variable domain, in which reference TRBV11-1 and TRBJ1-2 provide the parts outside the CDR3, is EAEVAQSPRYKITEKSQAVAFWCDPISGHATLYWYRQILGQGPELLVQFQDESVVDDSQLPKDRFSAERLKGVDSTLKIQPAELGDSAMYLCASSYPAGGGYTFGSGTRLTVV.

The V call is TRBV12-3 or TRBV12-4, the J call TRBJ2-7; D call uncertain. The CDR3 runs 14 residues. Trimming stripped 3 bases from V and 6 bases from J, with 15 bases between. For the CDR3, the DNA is TGTGCCAGCAGTTTCTCCCGCCAACTTCCCGAGCAGTACTTC. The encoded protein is CASSFSRQLPEQYF.